The clone carrying this T cell receptor beta chain showed up many times. The antigen is undetermined. The hyperthyroidism patients had all been newly diagnosed, and their disease duration was under 2 months. Their ages ranged from 18 to 65 years. Exclusion of patients followed from uncontrolled infection, other autoimmune disease, pregnancy or lactation. Regions amplified from RNA transcripts were the TCR beta CDR3 regions. Using the HTBI primer set, a first-round RT-PCR was run on the TCR CDR3. TCRdb itself ran the multiplex PCR reads through MiXCR, one entry per CDR3 protein. This table holds some 620,000 distinct CDR3 sequences, 15% to 20% found once. This specimen comes from a study of T cells in Graves' hyperthyroidism and ophthalmopathy. Germline V gene lookup returns CDR1 SEHNR and CDR2 FQNEAQ (reference sequence). This CDR3 is built from 14 residues. V lost 3 bases and J lost 9, with 18 bases in between.

The study's findings and limits: Before onset, by a median of 6.5 months, the model predicted ophthalmopathy. Ophthalmopathy cases were set apart from stable hyperthyroidism by a 13 V-J model.

Input material: blood. The sequence was collected from a young woman with Graves' hyperthyroidism. The chain has TRBV7-9 and TRBJ2-7; TRBD2 is a possible D gene (6 bases). The CDR3 sequence is CASSLGGERGGQYF. The CDR3 DNA reads TGTGCCAGCAGCTTGGGCGGGGAACGCGGCGGGCAGTACTTC.